This T cell receptor beta chain originates from a study of shared clonotypes between healthy human individuals. Study observations and caveats: Naive subsets generally had larger estimated richness than memory subsets. Despite large depth, sorted-subset datasets appeared incompletely sequenced.

It was across several immunoSEQ plates that each subset's genomic DNA was evenly split. Method: immunoSEQ multiplex PCR; TCRdb's copy keeps in-frame clones and lacks some. The sample lists fewer than 850,000 clones, around 91% occurring once. This CDR3 is built from 15 residues. Trimming removed 0 bases at V and 1 base at J, with 7 bases between. The germline V gene encodes CDR1 LGHNA and CDR2 YNFKEQ. Combining CD45RO+ cells with CCR7-negative CD45RA+ TemRA cells gave CD8 memory. With respect to this clone: The target antigen is unknown.

Sequencing was carried out using memory CD8+ T cells from PBMCs. Subset meaning: CD45RO+ cells pooled with CCR7-negative TemRA cells. The rearrangement uses TRBV4-2 and TRBJ1-5, with unresolved D. This sequence originates from a young man in good health. Some clones in this sample may be carry-over from other donors' samples. CDR3 sequence (DNA): TGTGCCAGCAGCCAAGAGATGGGGAGCAATCAGCCCCAGCATTTT. It encodes CASSQEMGSNQPQHF.